These 18 T cell receptor beta chains share one sample of origin, sequenced in a study of T-cell reconstitution after alpha-beta-depleted transplantation in children. Preparing the TCRbeta library involved the use of unique molecular identifiers. In TCRdb, the PCR reads were re-called with MiXCR into one record per CDR3 protein. The table has over 450,000 distinct CDR3 sequences, over 9.5% seen once. Sequenced material: PBMCs, taken before TCRalphabeta/CD19-depleted stem cell transplant. These receptors were taken from a child aged 2-15 years with inherited bone marrow failure, due to receive a stem cell transplant.

The gene calls are TRBV29-1 and TRBJ1-1; D not resolved. The CDR3 covers 12 residues. In germline, CDR1 is SQVTM, CDR2 ANQGSEA. The V gene lost 1 base and the J gene lost 5 bases, with 8 bases spanning the gap. The DNA of the CDR3 is TGCAGCGTTGAAGCGGAGACTACTGAAGCTTTCTTT. It encodes CSVEAETTEAFF.

This clonotype was detected a few times. The chain uses TRBV6-1 and TRBJ2-2; the D gene is possibly TRBD2 (5 bases). V gave up 6 bases and J gave up 6 bases, with 14 bases separating them. Germline values: CDR1 MNHNS, CDR2 SASEGT. This CDR3 is 14 amino acids long. The CDR3 here is CASRRPRRSGELFF. The DNA of the CDR3 is TGTGCCAGCAGGCGCCCCAGGAGGTCCGGGGAGCTGTTTTTT.

This clonotype was seen repeatedly, ten times or more. J is TRBJ2-1 and V is TRBV5-1; the match to TRBD2 covers 11 bases. The germline V gene has CDR1 SGHRS and CDR2 YFSETQ. The CDR3 sequence is 15 residues long. Trimming removed 3 bases from V and 7 bases from J; junction bases left unmatched: 6. CDR3 loop: CASSSIAGGRNEQFF. CDR3 nucleotide sequence: TGCGCCAGCAGCTCCATAGCGGGAGGGCGAAATGAGCAGTTCTTC. Looking up the rest from reference TRBV5-1 and TRBJ2-1 gives the full variable domain: KAGVTQTPRYLIKTRGQQVTLSCSPISGHRSVSWYQQTPGQGLQFLFEYFSETQRNKGNFPGRFSGRQFSNSRSEMNVSTLELGDSALYLCASSSIAGGRNEQFFGPGTRLTVL.

This clonotype was counted many times. The gene calls are TRBV12-3 or TRBV12-4 and TRBJ2-7; 10 bases map to TRBD1. This CDR3 is built from 15 residues. The V and J ends lost 6 bases and 2 bases, in that order; junction bases with no gene match: 7. DNA of the CDR3: TGTGCCAGCAGACCCGGGACAGGGGCTCCCTACGAGCAGTACTTC. Translation: CASRPGTGAPYEQYF.

Only a few counts were recorded for this clonotype. This sequence joins TRBV12-3 or TRBV12-4 and TRBJ1-6; D remains unclear. Trimming removed 5 bases from V and 14 bases from J, with 13 bases in between. CDR3 length: 12 residues. The CDR3, as DNA: TGTGCCAGCAGTCCATACCTTCTGGCCCTCCACTTT. Translated: CASSPYLLALHF.

Comments on this clonotype: A much larger clone differs from this one at a single base, so this may be a read error. The rearrangement links TRBV3-1 to TRBJ2-1, with D possibly matching TRBD2 (6 bases). The germline V gene encodes CDR1 LGHDT and CDR2 YNNKEL (reference sequence). The CDR3 is 15 amino acids. The CDR3 spells CASSQVWGVYNEQIF. DNA of the CDR3: TGTGCCAGCAGCCAAGTATGGGGGGTCTACAATGAGCAGATCTTC.

This clonotype was counted ten times or more. The rearrangement links TRBV27 to TRBJ2-1, with no clear D. The CDR3 length is 11 residues. CDR1 MNHEY and CDR2 SMNVEV come from the germline V gene (reference sequence). V shed 7 bases and J shed 4 bases, with 5 bases lying between them. CDR3 DNA: TGTGCCAGCATGACTTACAATGAGCAGTTCTTC. This translates into CASMTYNEQFF.

This chain links TRBV12-3 or TRBV12-4 with TRBJ2-1, with D tentatively TRBD2 (6 bases). CDR3 size: 19 residues. Trimming took 4 bases from V and 0 from J, leaving 22 bases between them. The CDR3 sequence is CASSSGGSRQSSSYNEQFF. CDR3 sequence (DNA): TGTGCCAGCAGTTCCGGGGGATCTCGACAGTCAAGCTCCTACAATGAGCAGTTCTTC.

This clonotype was observed a handful of times. The chain uses TRBV27 and TRBJ2-3; D call uncertain. V lost 6 bases and J lost 0, with 7 bases in between. The CDR3 totals 13 residues. Germline V gene sequence: CDR1 MNHEY, CDR2 SMNVEV (reference sequence). Here the CDR3 DNA reads TGTGCCAGCAGCGAACGGAGCACAGATACGCAGTATTTT. Protein product: CASSERSTDTQYF.

This clonotype was recorded at least ten times. This chain connects TRBV7-6 to TRBJ2-7; 16 nucleotides align to TRBD2. CDR1 and CDR2 from the germline V gene are SGHVS and FNYEAQ. The CDR3 totals 21 residues. The junction had 15 bases not matched to a gene; V was cut back by 1 base and J by 3 bases. The CDR3 protein is CASSLGEGPGLAGGPNYEQYF. The CDR3 nucleotides read TGTGCCAGCAGCTTAGGGGAGGGACCGGGACTAGCGGGAGGGCCTAACTACGAGCAGTACTTC.

The rearrangement joins TRBV7-6 to TRBJ2-5; weak D call: TRBD2 (6 bases). The CDR3 has 16 amino acids. The V and J ends lost 2 bases and 5 bases respectively, with 18 bases between them. Germline CDR1 reads SGHVS; CDR2 reads FNYEAQ. The chain's CDR3 is CASSLLVGRPPETQYF. CDR3 nucleotides: TGTGCCAGCAGCTTATTGGTGGGGAGGCCCCCGGAGACCCAGTACTTC. Drawing the rest from reference TRBV7-6 and TRBJ2-5, the complete variable domain is GAGVSQSPRYKVTKRGQDVALRCDPISGHVSLYWYRQALGQGPEFLTYFNYEAQQDKSGLPNDRFSAERPEGSISTLTIQRTEQRDSAMYRCASSLLVGRPPETQYFGPGTRLLVL.

As for this clonotype: A single base separates this from a much larger clone, so it may be a read error. V usage is TRBV12-3 or TRBV12-4 and J usage is TRBJ2-5; 12 bases line up with TRBD2. The CDR3 runs 14 residues. The CDR3 loop is CASRTSGSGETQDF. The CDR3 coding sequence is TGTGCCAGCAGGACTAGCGGGAGTGGAGAGACCCAGGACTTC.

At least ten counts were recorded for this clonotype. The V gene is TRBV29-1, the J gene TRBJ2-7; 10 bases agree with TRBD1. The V segment lost 6 bases and the J segment 1 base; nucleotides outside the gene matches: 6. The CDR3 totals 14 residues. Germline V gene data show CDR1 as SQVTM and CDR2 as ANQGSEA. CDR3 region: CSVGTGDMSYEQYF. The CDR3 DNA is TGCAGCGTAGGGACAGGGGACATGTCCTACGAGCAGTACTTC.

This clonotype was seen at least ten times. The rearrangement joins TRBV10-3 to TRBJ2-7, with D tentatively TRBD2 (6 bases). The CDR3 contains 16 residues. Trimming stripped 3 bases from V and 3 bases from J, with 18 bases between. CDR1 and CDR2 from the germline V gene are ENHRY and SYGVKD. The CDR3 reads CAISEEISGEGYEQYF. The CDR3 coding sequence is TGTGCCATCAGTGAAGAGATTAGCGGTGAAGGCTACGAGCAGTACTTC.

This clonotype was observed a few times. The gene calls are TRBV28 and TRBJ2-7; D is unclear. V lost 2 bases to trimming and J lost 0 bases, with 11 bases between them. The V gene's germline CDR1 is MDHEN and CDR2 SYDVKM. The CDR3 spans 15 residues. CDR3 nucleotide sequence: TGTGCCAGCAGTTTAACCCGGAGAGTCTCCTACGAGCAGTACTTC. Protein: CASSLTRRVSYEQYF.

This clonotype was counted at least ten times. The chain employs TRBV7-9 and TRBJ2-7, with 11 bases identical to TRBD2. Germline trimming cut 3 bases from V and 2 bases from J; bases unmatched to any gene: 3. Germline V gives CDR1 SEHNR, CDR2 FQNEAQ (reference sequence). CDR3 length: 15 amino acids. This CDR3 reads CASSLSLAGAYEQYF. CDR3 sequence (DNA): TGTGCCAGCAGCTTGTCACTAGCGGGAGCCTACGAGCAGTACTTC.

The V gene is TRBV15, the J gene TRBJ1-2; TRBD1 agrees at 7 bases. This CDR3 contains 14 residues. Germline CDR1 reads LNHNV; CDR2 reads YYDKDF (reference sequence). J lost 2 bases, V lost 3 bases, and 3 bases had no gene match. CDR3 nucleotides: TGTGCCACCAGCAGTACAGGGGCGAACTATGGCTACACCTTC. This translates into CATSSTGANYGYTF.

The rearrangement joins TRBV20-1 to TRBJ1-4; possible D gene TRBD1, 5 bases. The CDR3 has 16 amino acids. Germline V gene sequence: CDR1 DFQATT, CDR2 SNEGSKA (reference sequence). Deletions cut 2 bases from V and 1 base from J, with 14 bases between. This chain's CDR3 is CSARQGATETNEKLFF. CDR3 in DNA: TGCAGTGCTAGACAGGGAGCCACCGAAACTAATGAAAAACTGTTTTTT.